Listed below are T cell receptor beta chains from one sample, sequenced in a study of blood T cell repertoires in COVID-19. Repertoires were generated with immunoSEQ multiplex PCR, while TCRdb's copy carries only in-frame clones and drops some. The data contain 390,000 or so clones, roughly 90% of them singletons. The specimen was peripheral blood. The source is a woman in her twenties or thirties with active or convalescent COVID-19. Each CDR3 is given with its conserved first and last residue. Each record gives: clone size, J gene, D gene, V gene, CDR3 DNA, CDR3 protein. The D gene is left open where the match is weak. Some rows have no size entry. The others give once, few or many, or a class for an expanded clone.

>-|TRBJ1-1|-|TRBV4-1
TGCGCCAGCAGCCTGAGCGGGGAGGGCACTGAAGCTTTCTTT
CASSLSGEGTEAFF
>-|TRBJ1-4|-|TRBV29-1
TGCAGCGTTTCACAGGGAAACAATGAAAAACTGTTTTTT
CSVSQGNNEKLFF
>-|TRBJ2-1|TRBD2|TRBV19
TGTGCCAGTAGTATTGGGCTAGCGGGACGTAATGAGCAGTTCTTC
CASSIGLAGRNEQFF
>-|TRBJ2-1|TRBD2|TRBV6-6
TGTGCCAGCAGTTACCGACTAGCGGGGGGGCATGAGCAGTTCTTC
CASSYRLAGGHEQFF
>-|TRBJ2-1|TRBD2|TRBV30
TGTGCCTGGAGCGGGGGGAAGGATGAGCAGTTCTTC
CAWSGGKDEQFF
>-|TRBJ1-2|TRBD1|TRBV6-5
TGTGCCAGCAGTAGGGGGACAGGGGAAAACTATGGCTACACCTTC
CASSRGTGENYGYTF
>once|TRBJ1-1|-|TRBV6-1
TGTGCCAGCAGTGTCGACATTTTACCTGAAGCTTTCTTT
CASSVDILPEAFF
>-|TRBJ1-1|-|TRBV20-1
TGCAGTGCCAGCGCCCCTCACGCTTTCTTT
CSASAPHAFF
>-|TRBJ2-1|TRBD2|TRBV5-1
TGCGCCAGCAGCACCGCATGGACTAGTTCCGATGAGCAGTTCTTC
CASSTAWTSSDEQFF
>few|TRBJ1-2|-|TRBV20-1
TGCAGTGCTAGTCAGGCTAACTATGGCTACACCTTC
CSASQANYGYTF
>-|TRBJ1-2|-|TRBV6-6
TGTGCCAGTACCCCCGGTTCGTATGGCTACACCTTC
CASTPGSYGYTF
>-|TRBJ1-2|-|TRBV7-2
TGTGCCAGCAGCTTATCCCTCAGGGGTGAACATGGCTACACCTTC
CASSLSLRGEHGYTF
>-|TRBJ2-5|TRBD2|TRBV19
TGTGCCAGTAGTATCCGGCGGGGGGAGCCCCGGGAGACCCAGTACTTC
CASSIRRGEPRETQYF
>-|TRBJ2-3|TRBD2|TRBV7-2
TGTGCCAGCAGCTCGAGCGGGACGGGGGCAGATACGCAGTATTTT
CASSSSGTGADTQYF
>-|TRBJ2-2|TRBD1|TRBV6-1
TGTGCCAGCAGAAGACAGGGGGCGAACACCGGGGAGCTGTTTTTT
CASRRQGANTGELFF
>-|TRBJ1-6|-|TRBV7-2
TGTGCCAGCAGCTTAGCCCCCGGGGGTGCGTCACCCCTCCACTTT
CASSLAPGGASPLHF
>-|TRBJ1-2|-|TRBV30
TGTGCCTGGAGTGCAGGGCATGGCTACACCTTC
CAWSAGHGYTF
>-|TRBJ2-5|TRBD2|TRBV5-1
TGCGCCAGTCGGGACGACCGGTGGACTAGCGGGAGGGGACAAGAGACCCAGTACTTC
CASRDDRWTSGRGQETQYF
>-|TRBJ2-7|TRBD2|TRBV6-1
TGTGCCAGCAGTGTCGCCGCTCCGGGACTATCCTACGAGCAGTACTTC
CASSVAAPGLSYEQYF
>-|TRBJ2-3|-|TRBV9
TGTGCCAGCGGTAAGCCGAGCACAGATACGCAGTATTTT
CASGKPSTDTQYF
>-|TRBJ1-5|TRBD1|TRBV6-1
TGTGCCAGCAGTGAAGCGCCAGGGGGCTATAATCAGCCCCAGCATTTT
CASSEAPGGYNQPQHF
>-|TRBJ1-6|TRBD1|TRBV5-1
TGCGCCAGCAGCGCGGGACAGGGGGCCTATAATTCACCCCTCCACTTT
CASSAGQGAYNSPLHF
>-|TRBJ1-3|-|TRBV6-1
TGTGCCAGCAGTGAGCGCAGGGTCGGAAACACCATATATTTT
CASSERRVGNTIYF
>-|TRBJ2-7|-|TRBV3-1/TRBV3-2
TGTGCCAGCAGCCTGAAGCCAAACACAGAGTACGAGCAGTACTTC
CASSLKPNTEYEQYF